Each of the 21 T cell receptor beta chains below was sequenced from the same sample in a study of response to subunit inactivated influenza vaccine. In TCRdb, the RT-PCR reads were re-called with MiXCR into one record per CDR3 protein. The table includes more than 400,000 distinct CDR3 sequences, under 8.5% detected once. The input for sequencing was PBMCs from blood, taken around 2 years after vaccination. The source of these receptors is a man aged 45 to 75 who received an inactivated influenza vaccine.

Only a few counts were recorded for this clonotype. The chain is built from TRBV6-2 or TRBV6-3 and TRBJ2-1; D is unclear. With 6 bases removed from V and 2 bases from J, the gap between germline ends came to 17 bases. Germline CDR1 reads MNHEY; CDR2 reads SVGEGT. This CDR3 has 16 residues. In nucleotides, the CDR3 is TGTGCCAGCAGCCTATTCCCCCTTCTTACCTACAATGAGCAGTTCTTC. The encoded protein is CASSLFPLLTYNEQFF.

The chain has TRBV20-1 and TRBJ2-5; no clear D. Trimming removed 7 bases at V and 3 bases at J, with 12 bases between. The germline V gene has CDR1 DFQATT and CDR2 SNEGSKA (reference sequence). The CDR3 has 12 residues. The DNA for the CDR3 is TGCAGTGGGATCGTTAGGGAAGAGACCCAGTACTTC. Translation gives CSGIVREETQYF.

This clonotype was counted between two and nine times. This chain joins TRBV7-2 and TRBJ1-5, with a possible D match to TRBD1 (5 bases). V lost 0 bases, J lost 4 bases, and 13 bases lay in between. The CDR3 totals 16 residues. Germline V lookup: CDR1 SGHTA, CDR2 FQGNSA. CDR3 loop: CASSLANRLINQPQHF. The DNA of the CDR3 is TGTGCCAGCAGCTTAGCGAACAGGTTGATTAATCAGCCCCAGCATTTT.

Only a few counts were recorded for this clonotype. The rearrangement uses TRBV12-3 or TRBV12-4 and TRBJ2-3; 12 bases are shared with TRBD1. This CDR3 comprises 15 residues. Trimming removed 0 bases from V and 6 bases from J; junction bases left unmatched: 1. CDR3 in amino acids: CASSLAGQGADTQYF. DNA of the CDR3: TGTGCCAGCAGTTTAGCGGGACAGGGGGCGGATACGCAGTATTTT.

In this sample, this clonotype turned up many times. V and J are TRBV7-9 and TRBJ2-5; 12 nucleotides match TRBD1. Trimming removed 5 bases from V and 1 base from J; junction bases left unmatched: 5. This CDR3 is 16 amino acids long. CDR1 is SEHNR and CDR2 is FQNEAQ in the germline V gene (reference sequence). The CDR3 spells CASSPGQGAFQETQYF. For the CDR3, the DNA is TGTGCCAGCAGCCCGGGACAGGGGGCATTCCAAGAGACCCAGTACTTC.

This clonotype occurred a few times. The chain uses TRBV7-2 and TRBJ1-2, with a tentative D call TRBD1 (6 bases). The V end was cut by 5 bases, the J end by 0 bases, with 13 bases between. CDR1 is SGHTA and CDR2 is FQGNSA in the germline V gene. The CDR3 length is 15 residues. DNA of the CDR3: TGTGCCAGCAGCCCCGAGGGGGGGGCTAACTATGGCTACACCTTC. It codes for CASSPEGGANYGYTF. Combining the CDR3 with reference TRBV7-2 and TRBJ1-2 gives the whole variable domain GAGVSQSPSNKVTEKGKDVELRCDPISGHTALYWYRQSLGQGLEFLIYFQGNSAPDKSGLPSDRFSAERTGGSVSTLTIQRTQQEDSAVYLCASSPEGGANYGYTFGSGTRLTVV.

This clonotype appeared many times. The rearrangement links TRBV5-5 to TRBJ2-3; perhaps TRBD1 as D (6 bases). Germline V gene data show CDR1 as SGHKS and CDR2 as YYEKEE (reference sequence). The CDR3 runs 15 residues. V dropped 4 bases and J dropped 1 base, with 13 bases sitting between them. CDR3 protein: CASSPAGVRTDTQYF. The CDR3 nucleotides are TGTGCCAGCAGCCCGGCAGGGGTCCGCACAGATACGCAGTATTTT.

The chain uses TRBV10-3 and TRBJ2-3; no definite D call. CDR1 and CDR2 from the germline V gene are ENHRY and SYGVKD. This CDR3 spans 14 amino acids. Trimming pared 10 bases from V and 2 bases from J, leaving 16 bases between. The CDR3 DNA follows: TGTGCCACAGGACCAAGCCCCGACACAGATACGCAGTATTTT. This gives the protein CATGPSPDTDTQYF.

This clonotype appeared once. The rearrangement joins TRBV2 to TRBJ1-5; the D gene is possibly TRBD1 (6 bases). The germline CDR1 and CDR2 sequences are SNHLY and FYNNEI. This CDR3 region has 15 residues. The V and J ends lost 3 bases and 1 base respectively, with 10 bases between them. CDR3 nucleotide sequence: TGTGCCAGCAGTGACAGGGGAGGGAGCAATCAGCCCCAGCATTTT. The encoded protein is CASSDRGGSNQPQHF.

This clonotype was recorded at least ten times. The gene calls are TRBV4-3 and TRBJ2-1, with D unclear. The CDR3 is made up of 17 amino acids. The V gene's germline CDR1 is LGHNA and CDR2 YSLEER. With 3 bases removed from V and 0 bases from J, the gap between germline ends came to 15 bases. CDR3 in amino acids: CASSHQFSKSSYNEQFF. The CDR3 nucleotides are TGCGCCAGCAGCCACCAATTCAGCAAGAGCTCCTACAATGAGCAGTTCTTC.

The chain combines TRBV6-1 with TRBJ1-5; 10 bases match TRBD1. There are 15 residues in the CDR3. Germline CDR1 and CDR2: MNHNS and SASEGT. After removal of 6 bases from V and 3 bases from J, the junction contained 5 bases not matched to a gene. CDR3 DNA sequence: TGTGCCAGCAGGGCCGGGACAGGGGCCAATCAGCCCCAGCATTTT. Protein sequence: CASRAGTGANQPQHF.

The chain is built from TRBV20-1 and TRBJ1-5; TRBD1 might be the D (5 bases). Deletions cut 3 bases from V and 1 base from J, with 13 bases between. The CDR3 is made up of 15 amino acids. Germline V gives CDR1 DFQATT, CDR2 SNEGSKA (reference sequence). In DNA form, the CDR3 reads TGCAGTGCTAGTGCGGGAAGACAGAGCAATCAGCCCCAGCATTTT. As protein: CSASAGRQSNQPQHF.

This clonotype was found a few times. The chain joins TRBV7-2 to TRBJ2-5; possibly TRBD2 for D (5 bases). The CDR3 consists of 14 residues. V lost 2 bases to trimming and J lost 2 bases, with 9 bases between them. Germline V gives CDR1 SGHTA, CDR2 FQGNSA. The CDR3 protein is CASSLWQRQETQYF. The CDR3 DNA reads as TGTGCCAGCAGCTTATGGCAGCGGCAAGAGACCCAGTACTTC. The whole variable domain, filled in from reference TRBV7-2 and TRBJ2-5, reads GAGVSQSPSNKVTEKGKDVELRCDPISGHTALYWYRQSLGQGLEFLIYFQGNSAPDKSGLPSDRFSAERTGGSVSTLTIQRTQQEDSAVYLCASSLWQRQETQYFGPGTRLLVL.

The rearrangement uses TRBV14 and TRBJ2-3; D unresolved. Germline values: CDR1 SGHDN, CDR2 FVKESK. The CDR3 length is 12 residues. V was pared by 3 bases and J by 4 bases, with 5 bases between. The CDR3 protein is CASSQNSDTQYF. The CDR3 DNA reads TGTGCCAGCAGCCAGAACTCAGATACGCAGTATTTT.

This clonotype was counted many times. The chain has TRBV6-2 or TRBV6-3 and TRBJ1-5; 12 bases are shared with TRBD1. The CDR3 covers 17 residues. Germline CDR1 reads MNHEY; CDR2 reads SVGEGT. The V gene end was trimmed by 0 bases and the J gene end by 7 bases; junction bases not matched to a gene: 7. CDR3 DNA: TGTGCCAGCAGTTACTCAGGGACAGGGGGCCTCCGGCAGCCCCAGCATTTT. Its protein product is CASSYSGTGGLRQPQHF.

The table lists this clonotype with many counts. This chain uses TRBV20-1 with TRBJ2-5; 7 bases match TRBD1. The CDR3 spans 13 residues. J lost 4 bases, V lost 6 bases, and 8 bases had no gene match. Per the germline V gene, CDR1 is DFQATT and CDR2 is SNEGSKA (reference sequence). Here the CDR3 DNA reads TGCAGTGCAAACAGGGGAGAGGCAGAGACCCAGTACTTC. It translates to CSANRGEAETQYF.

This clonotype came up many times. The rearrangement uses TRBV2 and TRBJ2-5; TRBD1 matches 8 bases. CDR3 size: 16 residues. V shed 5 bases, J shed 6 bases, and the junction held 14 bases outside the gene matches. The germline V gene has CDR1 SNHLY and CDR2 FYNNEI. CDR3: CASSRIGARGLKTQYF. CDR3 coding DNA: TGTGCCAGCAGTCGAATAGGGGCCAGGGGGCTGAAGACCCAGTACTTC. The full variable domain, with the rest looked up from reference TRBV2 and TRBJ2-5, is EPEVTQTPSHQVTQMGQEVILRCVPISNHLYFYWYRQILGQKVEFLVSFYNNEISEKSEIFDDQFSVERPDGSNFTLKIRSTKLEDSAMYFCASSRIGARGLKTQYFGPGTRLLVL.

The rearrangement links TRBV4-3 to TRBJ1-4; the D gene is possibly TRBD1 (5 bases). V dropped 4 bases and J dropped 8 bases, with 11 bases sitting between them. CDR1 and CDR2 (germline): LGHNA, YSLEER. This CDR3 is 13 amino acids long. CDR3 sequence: CASSLRTSEKLFF. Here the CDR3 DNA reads TGCGCCAGCAGCCTGAGGACAAGCGAAAAACTGTTTTTT.

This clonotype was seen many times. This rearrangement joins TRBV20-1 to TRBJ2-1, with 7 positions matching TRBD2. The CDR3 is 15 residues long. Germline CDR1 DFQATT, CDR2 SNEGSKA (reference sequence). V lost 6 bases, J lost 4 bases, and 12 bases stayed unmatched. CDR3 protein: CSAKPSRGVYNEQFF. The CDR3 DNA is TGCAGTGCAAAACCGAGCCGGGGGGTATACAATGAGCAGTTCTTC.

This CDR3 is CSASSRNSNQPQHF. The CDR3 DNA follows: TGCAGTGCTAGTTCCAGAAATAGCAATCAGCCCCAGCATTTT. V and J are TRBV20-1 and TRBJ1-5; D unresolved. The V and J ends lost 3 bases and 0 bases respectively, with 9 bases between them. CDR1 is DFQATT and CDR2 is SNEGSKA in the germline V gene (reference sequence). The CDR3 contains 14 residues.

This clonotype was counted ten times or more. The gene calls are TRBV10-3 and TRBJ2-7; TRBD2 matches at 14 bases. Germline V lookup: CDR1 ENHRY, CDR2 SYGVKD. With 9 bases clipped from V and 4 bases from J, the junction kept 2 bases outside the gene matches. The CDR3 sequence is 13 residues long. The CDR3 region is CAIGTSGSYEQYF. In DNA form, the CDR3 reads TGTGCCATAGGGACTAGCGGGAGTTACGAGCAGTACTTC.